This T cell receptor (beta chain) was profiled in a study of T-cell memory formation after mild COVID-19. Study-level information: For the most part, TCR clusters were specific to one donor.

Study-wide findings and caveats: Mostly located in CM and EM were contracting CD4+ clones, with contracting CD8+ clones located in EMRA. Second-wave clones with a day 37 peak had unconfirmed SARS-CoV-2 specificity. Day 15 to 85 contracting clones showed balanced CD4/CD8; day 15 to 37 expanders favored CD4+.

TCRdb reprocessed the 5' RACE reads with MiXCR, giving one entry per CDR3 protein. The repertoire includes about 360,000 distinct CDR3 sequences, around 15% of them detected once, and roughly 22% sits in the top ten. This clonotype has just a few counts. Its antigen is not identified. Germline CDR1 and CDR2: MRHNA and SNTAGT. Trimming at V came to 8 bases and at J to 5 bases, leaving 4 bases not matched to a gene. CDR3 length: 14 residues. The TCR comes from a man aged 18 to 30 who had mild COVID-19 (a few samples of this study predate the infection). Cell type and time point are not known. The source material was PBMCs or a T cell subset sorted from them (not recorded which). The chain joins TRBV6-4 to TRBJ2-5; 14 nucleotides align to TRBD2. The CDR3 DNA sequence: TGTGCCAGCCAGACTAGCGGGGGGGCGGAGACCCAGTACTTC. It yields the protein CASQTSGGAETQYF.